This paragraph covers one T cell receptor beta chain sequence. Its antigen is as yet unknown. This specimen comes from a study of cytomegalovirus exposure and HLA in healthy donors. As for the study in general: Falling in the Caucasian-associated ancestry cluster were roughly 80% of about 400 genotyped donors. The study, taken as a whole, reports: Highest at DRB1 and lowest at HLA-C, TCR association rates differed among HLA loci in a later analysis. Earlier results showed most TCR beta V segments being productive about 87% or about 30% of the time.

PCR used 60 Vbeta primers and 13 Jbeta primers. TCRdb's table, derived via immunoSEQ multiplex PCR, lists solely in-frame clones and lacks some. The repertoire includes approximately 210,000 clones, under 85% of them detected once, and about a tenth sits in the top ten. This CDR3 contains 15 residues. Trimming at V came to 5 bases and at J to 3 bases, leaving 6 bases not matched to a gene. CDR1 is SGHTA and CDR2 is FQGNSA in the germline V gene. Sample: PBMCs. This TCR was sampled from a woman aged 50 to 60 in good health and CMV-seropositive. The V call is TRBV7-2, the J call TRBJ2-2; 7 nucleotides line up with TRBD1. CDR3 nucleotides: TGTGCCAGCAGCGCGGACAGGCTATACACCGGGGAGCTGTTTTTT. Protein: CASSADRLYTGELFF.